Below, one TCR beta chain is given with its context. Its cognate antigen is unknown. As the method of synthesis, 5'RACE template switching with UMIs yielded TCR beta cDNA. TCRdb re-called the 5' RACE reads; every CDR3 protein appears as one record, without DNA. The sample's table shows some 450,000 distinct CDR3 sequences. The sample is drawn from a study of T cells expressing NK-cell markers. Study overall: Eight donors were sequenced, of whom seven were HCMV-seropositive, while the remaining one was HCMV-seronegative.

General study results and limits: Questions lingered over whether expanded NKG2C+ T cell clones were HCMV-specific. Dominant NKG2C+ clonotypes accounted for roughly 1.0-7.0% of CD8+ T cells in six donors.

Germline lookup yields CDR1 DFQATT and CDR2 SNEGSKA (reference sequence). The CDR3 loop spans 16 amino acids. The origin of this receptor is a woman between 18 and 69 years old in good health. The sequencing sample was made of blood T cells: a sorted CD56 or NKG2C T cell subset, CD4+ or CD8+ T cells, or bulk PBMC T cells (not recorded which). The V call is TRBV20-1, the J call TRBJ1-6; the D gene TCRdb calls, TRBD1, cannot be checked with no DNA. CDR3 sequence: CSARERFRGTDSPLHF.